The rows below give T cell receptor beta chains drawn from one sample of a study of CD8+ T cells in alopecia areata. The method was immunoSEQ multiplex PCR; TCRdb's version includes in-frame clones alone and lacks a portion of them. The repertoire consists of over 85,000 clones, with less than 50% occurring once and the leading ten covering approximately 1.5%. Sequencing was performed on CD4+ T cells sorted from blood. The receptors here all came from a human donor with alopecia areata. The CDR3 runs from the conserved cysteine through the conserved F or W. The D gene is left open where the match is weak. Clone size appears in some rows only: once, few, many, or a class for an expanded clone.

j_call: TRBJ2-5
clone_size: NA
v_call: TRBV4-2
d_call: NA
cdr3_nt: TGTGCCAGCAGCCCCAAGGTTTTTAGTAGCCGCATCCAAGAGACCCAGTACTTC
cdr3_aa: CASSPKVFSSRIQETQYF

j_call: TRBJ2-3
clone_size: few
v_call: TRBV30
d_call: NA
cdr3_nt: TGTGCCTGGAGTGTGCTCACAGATACGCAGTATTTT
cdr3_aa: CAWSVLTDTQYF

j_call: TRBJ2-1
clone_size: NA
v_call: TRBV7-9
d_call: TRBD2
cdr3_nt: TGTGCCAGCAGCTTATTATGGCTAGCGGGAGGATATGAGCAGTTCTTC
cdr3_aa: CASSLLWLAGGYEQFF

j_call: TRBJ1-1
clone_size: NA
v_call: TRBV5-4
d_call: NA
cdr3_nt: TGTGCCAGCAGCTCCCGACCCCCTAAGAACACTGAAGCTTTCTTT
cdr3_aa: CASSSRPPKNTEAFF

j_call: TRBJ2-1
clone_size: few
v_call: TRBV4-1
d_call: TRBD2
cdr3_nt: TGCGCCAGCAGCCAACCGACTAGCGGGAGAAGTCTCAATGAGCAGTTCTTC
cdr3_aa: CASSQPTSGRSLNEQFF

j_call: TRBJ2-7
clone_size: NA
v_call: TRBV7-8
d_call: TRBD1
cdr3_nt: TGTGCCAGCAGCTTGGGACAGGGATTTTACGAGCAGTACTTC
cdr3_aa: CASSLGQGFYEQYF

j_call: TRBJ1-1
clone_size: NA
v_call: TRBV9
d_call: NA
cdr3_nt: TGTGCCAGCAGCATCGGGAGGATGAACACTGAAGCTTTCTTT
cdr3_aa: CASSIGRMNTEAFF

j_call: TRBJ1-2
clone_size: NA
v_call: TRBV5-1
d_call: NA
cdr3_nt: TGCGCCAGCAGCTTGTCTGCGTCGAACTATGGCTACACCTTC
cdr3_aa: CASSLSASNYGYTF

j_call: TRBJ2-7
clone_size: many
v_call: TRBV7-2
d_call: TRBD1
cdr3_nt: TGTGCCAGCAGAAGGTCCGGGACAGGGACCTACGAGCAGTACTTC
cdr3_aa: CASRRSGTGTYEQYF

j_call: TRBJ2-5
clone_size: NA
v_call: TRBV29-1
d_call: NA
cdr3_nt: TGCAGCGCCAAACGCAGTCAGGGAGAGACCCAGTACTTC
cdr3_aa: CSAKRSQGETQYF

j_call: TRBJ2-3
clone_size: NA
v_call: TRBV30
d_call: NA
cdr3_nt: TGTGCCTGGAGTGTACAACAAGCTCCATCGGATACGCAGTATTTT
cdr3_aa: CAWSVQQAPSDTQYF

j_call: TRBJ2-7
clone_size: NA
v_call: TRBV5-1
d_call: TRBD1
cdr3_nt: TGCGCCAGCAGCTCTCGGACAGGCCACTACGAGCAGTACTTC
cdr3_aa: CASSSRTGHYEQYF

j_call: TRBJ2-2
clone_size: NA
v_call: TRBV30
d_call: NA
cdr3_nt: TGTGCCTGGAGTCGGGTCGGGGAGCTGTTTTTT
cdr3_aa: CAWSRVGELFF

j_call: TRBJ2-5
clone_size: NA
v_call: TRBV7-2
d_call: NA
cdr3_nt: TGTGCCAGCAGCTTAAATTGGGGAGAGACCCAGTACTTC
cdr3_aa: CASSLNWGETQYF

j_call: TRBJ2-7
clone_size: NA
v_call: TRBV5-1
d_call: TRBD1
cdr3_nt: TGCGCCAGCAGAAGGAGGACAGGGGAGTCCTACGAGCAGTACTTC
cdr3_aa: CASRRRTGESYEQYF

j_call: TRBJ2-5
clone_size: NA
v_call: TRBV7-9
d_call: NA
cdr3_nt: TGTGCCAGCAGCCGAACAGGTGCGGGAGAGACCCAGTACTTC
cdr3_aa: CASSRTGAGETQYF

j_call: TRBJ2-7
clone_size: few
v_call: TRBV5-4
d_call: TRBD1
cdr3_nt: TGTGCCAGCAGCTCCCGACAGGGGACCTACGAGCAGTACTTC
cdr3_aa: CASSSRQGTYEQYF

j_call: TRBJ1-4
clone_size: NA
v_call: TRBV30
d_call: NA
cdr3_nt: TGTGCCTGGAGTGAAGGATTGGTTGAAAAACTGTTTTTT
cdr3_aa: CAWSEGLVEKLFF

j_call: TRBJ2-5
clone_size: few
v_call: TRBV18
d_call: TRBD1
cdr3_nt: TGTGCCAGCTCTGAAAGACAGGGGGCCGAAGAGACCCAGTACTTC
cdr3_aa: CASSERQGAEETQYF

j_call: TRBJ2-2
clone_size: NA
v_call: TRBV4-1
d_call: NA
cdr3_nt: TGCGCCAGCAGCCGGACGGGCGGCGCGAACACCGGGGAGCTGTTTTTT
cdr3_aa: CASSRTGGANTGELFF

j_call: TRBJ2-1
clone_size: NA
v_call: TRBV14
d_call: NA
cdr3_nt: TGTGCCAGCAGCCAAGATCGGTGGGTCGGCGATGAGCAGTTCTTC
cdr3_aa: CASSQDRWVGDEQFF

j_call: TRBJ2-7
clone_size: few
v_call: TRBV5-1
d_call: NA
cdr3_nt: TGCGCCAGCAGCAACGTAATGGGGGCCGAGCAGTACTTC
cdr3_aa: CASSNVMGAEQYF

j_call: TRBJ2-4
clone_size: few
v_call: TRBV18
d_call: TRBD1
cdr3_nt: TGTGCCAGCTCACCACCGGTCCAGGGGGCGAAACACATTCAGTACTTC
cdr3_aa: CASSPPVQGAKHIQYF

j_call: TRBJ1-1
clone_size: few
v_call: TRBV7-3
d_call: TRBD1
cdr3_nt: TGTGCCAGCAGCCGTACCGGGACAGGGACTGAAGCTTTCTTT
cdr3_aa: CASSRTGTGTEAFF

j_call: TRBJ1-2
clone_size: NA
v_call: TRBV7-8
d_call: NA
cdr3_nt: TGTGCCAGCAGCTTAGTTGTCCAGAGCAGGGACTATGGCTACACCTTC
cdr3_aa: CASSLVVQSRDYGYTF

j_call: TRBJ2-3
clone_size: once
v_call: TRBV28
d_call: NA
cdr3_nt: TGTGCCAGCAGTTTACCAGGAGGAGGCACAGATACGCAGTATTTT
cdr3_aa: CASSLPGGGTDTQYF

j_call: TRBJ2-3
clone_size: NA
v_call: TRBV5-4
d_call: NA
cdr3_nt: TGTGCCAGCAGCTTGGAAAGGGATACGCAGTATTTT
cdr3_aa: CASSLERDTQYF

j_call: TRBJ2-7
clone_size: NA
v_call: TRBV28
d_call: NA
cdr3_nt: TGTGCCAGCAGCCCTACCCTTGGCGGGCTCGAGCAGTACTTC
cdr3_aa: CASSPTLGGLEQYF

j_call: TRBJ2-1
clone_size: few
v_call: TRBV28
d_call: TRBD2
cdr3_nt: TGTGCCAGCAGTTTACTTAGCGGGCCTTACAATGAGCAGTTCTTC
cdr3_aa: CASSLLSGPYNEQFF

j_call: TRBJ2-3
clone_size: NA
v_call: TRBV5-6
d_call: TRBD2
cdr3_nt: TGTGCCAGCAGCTTGAGCGGGAGGGTAACAGATACGCAGTATTTT
cdr3_aa: CASSLSGRVTDTQYF

j_call: TRBJ2-1
clone_size: NA
v_call: TRBV28
d_call: NA
cdr3_nt: TGTGCCAGCAGTTTAAGTTCTCGCAATGAGCAGTTCTTC
cdr3_aa: CASSLSSRNEQFF

j_call: TRBJ2-2
clone_size: NA
v_call: TRBV6-5
d_call: NA
cdr3_nt: TGTGCCAGCCGCGGGGCAGGGCGAGCCGGGGAGCTGTTTTTT
cdr3_aa: CASRGAGRAGELFF

j_call: TRBJ2-3
clone_size: NA
v_call: TRBV7-6
d_call: NA
cdr3_nt: TGTGCCAGCAGCGGGACGGTCTCCTCAGATACGCAGTATTTT
cdr3_aa: CASSGTVSSDTQYF

j_call: TRBJ2-5
clone_size: NA
v_call: TRBV5-1
d_call: TRBD1
cdr3_nt: TGCGCCAGCAGCCCGACAGGGTTGGAGACCCAGTACTTC
cdr3_aa: CASSPTGLETQYF

j_call: TRBJ2-5
clone_size: NA
v_call: TRBV28
d_call: NA
cdr3_nt: TGTGCCAGCAGCAAAGCGACAGTGCTCAAAGAGACCCAGTACTTC
cdr3_aa: CASSKATVLKETQYF

j_call: TRBJ2-7
clone_size: few
v_call: TRBV28
d_call: TRBD1
cdr3_nt: TGTGCCAGCACTCCTATTGACAGGGACTCCTACGAGCAGTACTTC
cdr3_aa: CASTPIDRDSYEQYF

j_call: TRBJ2-5
clone_size: few
v_call: TRBV30
d_call: NA
cdr3_nt: TGTGCCTGGAGTGTTACCAGGGGTGGAGAGACCCAGTACTTC
cdr3_aa: CAWSVTRGGETQYF

j_call: TRBJ2-2
clone_size: NA
v_call: TRBV4-2
d_call: NA
cdr3_nt: TGTGCCAGCAGCCAAGATGTCAGACGGGGAAACACCGGGGAGCTGTTTTTT
cdr3_aa: CASSQDVRRGNTGELFF

j_call: TRBJ2-7
clone_size: NA
v_call: TRBV2
d_call: NA
cdr3_nt: TGTGCCAGCAGAACCACCTACGAGCAGTACTTC
cdr3_aa: CASRTTYEQYF

j_call: TRBJ2-1
clone_size: NA
v_call: TRBV2
d_call: NA
cdr3_nt: TGTGCCAGCAGGGAGGACCGAGACTACAATGAGCAGTTCTTC
cdr3_aa: CASREDRDYNEQFF

j_call: TRBJ2-7
clone_size: NA
v_call: TRBV7-2
d_call: NA
cdr3_nt: TGTGCCAGCAGCTTAGCGTCAACAGGAAGCTCCTACGAGCAGTACTTC
cdr3_aa: CASSLASTGSSYEQYF

j_call: TRBJ2-3
clone_size: NA
v_call: TRBV4-1
d_call: TRBD1
cdr3_nt: TGCGCCAGCAGCCAAAATCTAGGCAGGGGGCAAGGAGATACGCAGTATTTT
cdr3_aa: CASSQNLGRGQGDTQYF

j_call: TRBJ2-1
clone_size: few
v_call: TRBV7-8
d_call: TRBD2
cdr3_nt: TGTGCCAGCAGCTACCGAGCGGGGGGGCCCAATGAGCAGTTCTTC
cdr3_aa: CASSYRAGGPNEQFF

j_call: TRBJ1-5
clone_size: few
v_call: TRBV7-9
d_call: NA
cdr3_nt: TGTGCCAGCAGCTTACAGGGGAGCAATCAGCCCCAGCATTTT
cdr3_aa: CASSLQGSNQPQHF

j_call: TRBJ2-5
clone_size: NA
v_call: TRBV27
d_call: TRBD2
cdr3_nt: TGTGCCAGCGGGAGGGCAGAGACCCAGTACTTC
cdr3_aa: CASGRAETQYF

j_call: TRBJ1-1
clone_size: NA
v_call: TRBV5-1
d_call: NA
cdr3_nt: TGCGCCAGCAGCTCCCGGACATTGAACACTGAAGCTTTCTTT
cdr3_aa: CASSSRTLNTEAFF

j_call: TRBJ2-6
clone_size: NA
v_call: TRBV27
d_call: NA
cdr3_nt: TGTGCCAGCAGTCCCCTGAACAGGGCCGGGGCCAACGTCCTGACTTTC
cdr3_aa: CASSPLNRAGANVLTF

j_call: TRBJ2-5
clone_size: NA
v_call: TRBV30
d_call: NA
cdr3_nt: TGTGCCTGGAGTCCCCAAGAGACCCAGTACTTC
cdr3_aa: CAWSPQETQYF

j_call: TRBJ1-5
clone_size: NA
v_call: TRBV2
d_call: NA
cdr3_nt: TGTGCCAGCAGTGTGTACAGTAGCAATCAGCCCCAGCATTTT
cdr3_aa: CASSVYSSNQPQHF

j_call: TRBJ2-7
clone_size: few
v_call: TRBV5-1
d_call: TRBD1
cdr3_nt: TGCGCCAGCGGAACCGGGACAGGCTCCTACGAGCAGTACTTC
cdr3_aa: CASGTGTGSYEQYF

j_call: TRBJ2-1
clone_size: NA
v_call: TRBV30
d_call: TRBD2
cdr3_nt: TGTGCCTGGATCGCTCGGAGGGGGACTAGCGGGATTAATGAGCAGTTCTTC
cdr3_aa: CAWIARRGTSGINEQFF

j_call: TRBJ2-2
clone_size: few
v_call: TRBV11-2
d_call: TRBD2
cdr3_nt: TGTGCCAGCAGCTGGACTAGCGGGGTTAAGGAGCTGTTTTTT
cdr3_aa: CASSWTSGVKELFF

j_call: TRBJ2-1
clone_size: once
v_call: TRBV29-1
d_call: NA
cdr3_nt: TGCAGCGTTGAACGTGGCAGCATCAGCTCCTACAATGAGCAGTTCTTC
cdr3_aa: CSVERGSISSYNEQFF

j_call: TRBJ1-2
clone_size: few
v_call: TRBV9
d_call: TRBD1
cdr3_nt: TGTGCCAGCAGCGGACAGGGATACGAATATGGCTACACCTTC
cdr3_aa: CASSGQGYEYGYTF

j_call: TRBJ1-1
clone_size: NA
v_call: TRBV29-1
d_call: NA
cdr3_nt: TGCAGCGTTGAAGCAAGCTGGGGGGCCCTAGCGAACACTGAAGCTTTCTTT
cdr3_aa: CSVEASWGALANTEAFF

j_call: TRBJ2-7
clone_size: NA
v_call: TRBV28
d_call: TRBD2
cdr3_nt: TGTGCCAGCAGTTACCCTCTAGCGGGGGGCCGCTACGAGCAGTACTTC
cdr3_aa: CASSYPLAGGRYEQYF

j_call: TRBJ1-5
clone_size: NA
v_call: TRBV7-9
d_call: NA
cdr3_nt: TGTGCCAGCAGCTTAGGCCGGCCTAATCAGCCCCAGCATTTT
cdr3_aa: CASSLGRPNQPQHF

j_call: TRBJ2-1
clone_size: NA
v_call: TRBV19
d_call: NA
cdr3_nt: TGTGCCAGTGATCCTAGGTGGGGTAGCTCCTACAATGAGCAGTTCTTC
cdr3_aa: CASDPRWGSSYNEQFF

j_call: TRBJ2-4
clone_size: few
v_call: TRBV5-4
d_call: NA
cdr3_nt: TGTGCCAGCAGGTCGATTGTAGAAAACATTCAGTACTTC
cdr3_aa: CASRSIVENIQYF